These 10 T cell receptor beta chains share one sample of origin, sequenced in a study of graft-versus-host responses after intestinal transplantation. No antigens are known for them. TCRdb's copy holds only in-frame clones and misses some; the assay was immunoSEQ multiplex PCR. Of about 51,000 clones in the sample, more than 70% were seen once. Sample: unstimulated CD4+ T cells sorted from spleen or lymph node cells, taken before transplant. These receptors all stem from a human donor who was the organ donor for an intestinal transplant.

The genes are TRBV11-2 and TRBJ1-5; D ambiguous. The CDR3 has 14 residues. Germline CDR1 SGHAT, CDR2 FQNNGV. V dropped 3 bases and J dropped 0 bases, with 6 bases sitting between them. In nucleotides, the CDR3 is TGTGCCAGCAGCTTCCCCAATAGCAATCAGCCCCAGCATTTT. Its translation: CASSFPNSNQPQHF.

This chain connects TRBV28 to TRBJ1-2; the match to TRBD1 covers 7 bases. Looked up from germline, CDR1 is MDHEN and CDR2 is SYDVKM. V was pared by 3 bases and J by 4 bases, with 8 bases of the junction left unmatched. The CDR3 length is 15 residues. The CDR3 protein is CASSFPTGTGYGYTF. For the CDR3, the DNA is TGTGCCAGCAGTTTCCCGACAGGGACGGGCTATGGCTACACCTTC.

This rearrangement joins TRBV28 to TRBJ1-5; 10 bases are a match to TRBD1. The germline gives CDR1 MDHEN, CDR2 SYDVKM. The CDR3 has 16 residues. V lost 6 bases to trimming and J lost 6 bases; unmatched junction nucleotides: 11. CDR3 residues: CASSPAGTGVTQPQHF. CDR3 DNA sequence: TGTGCCAGCAGCCCTGCCGGGACAGGGGTTACTCAGCCCCAGCATTTT.

The chain employs TRBV28 and TRBJ2-7, with unresolved D. V was pared by 6 bases and J by 0 bases, with 9 bases between. The CDR3 has 13 amino acids. Germline V gene lookup returns CDR1 MDHEN and CDR2 SYDVKM. The CDR3 nucleotides are TGTGCCAGCAGCCGCGCAAACTCCTACGAGCAGTACTTC. It specifies CASSRANSYEQYF.

This clone has just a few counts. V and J are TRBV6-4 and TRBJ1-6; D gene uncertain. The CDR3 loop spans 15 amino acids. V was cut by 3 bases and J by 4 bases, with 10 bases left in between. Per the germline V gene, CDR1 is MRHNA and CDR2 is SNTAGT. CDR3 amino acids: CASSDLPGYNSPLHF. In DNA, the CDR3 is TGTGCCAGCAGTGATCTGCCGGGTTATAATTCACCCCTCCACTTT.

This sequence joins TRBV5-8 and TRBJ2-3; TRBD2 aligns across 9 bases. There are 15 residues in the CDR3. Losses at the gene ends were 4 bases for V and 3 bases for J; bases not matched to a gene: 6. CDR1 and CDR2 (germline): SGHTS, YDEGEE. CDR3 protein: CASSPGTSRTDTQYF. DNA for the CDR3: TGTGCCAGCAGCCCCGGGACTAGCAGGACAGATACGCAGTATTTT.

This clone has just a few counts. The rearrangement links TRBV25-1 to TRBJ1-2, with unresolved D. The germline V gene encodes CDR1 MGHDK and CDR2 SYGVNS. This CDR3 region has 14 residues. V was cut by 8 bases and J by 0 bases, with 13 bases left in between. The CDR3: CASGSLGTNYGYTF. The CDR3 DNA reads TGTGCCAGCGGGTCGCTAGGTACTAACTATGGCTACACCTTC.

The chain is built from TRBV7-9 and TRBJ1-3; 9 nucleotides line up with TRBD1. The CDR3 covers 16 residues. Germline CDR1 reads SEHNR; CDR2 reads FQNEAQ (reference sequence). J was trimmed by 3 bases and V by 5 bases; bases with no gene match: 8. The CDR3 bases are TGTGCCAGCAGCCTAGGACAGGGGAGGGATGGAAACACCATATATTTT. Its protein product is CASSLGQGRDGNTIYF.

This clone was seen more than once but under ten times. The chain couples TRBV6-4 to TRBJ2-1, with TRBD2 matching over 9 bases. The CDR3 loop spans 15 amino acids. Germline V gene lookup returns CDR1 MRHNA and CDR2 SNTAGT. Trimming removed 0 bases from V and 5 bases from J; junction bases left unmatched: 2. Written as DNA, the CDR3 is TGTGCCAGCAGTGACTCGACTAGCGGCAACAATGAGCAGTTCTTC. Translating gives CASSDSTSGNNEQFF.

The V gene is TRBV7-2, the J gene TRBJ2-4, with a possible D match to TRBD2 (5 bases). The CDR3 has 19 amino acids. CDR1 SGHTA and CDR2 FQGNSA come from the germline V gene. Trimming removed 3 bases at V and 0 bases at J, with 21 bases between. For the CDR3, the DNA is TGTGCCAGCAGCTTTTTCCGTTATGGGCGGCGGGTAGCCAAAAACATTCAGTACTTC. This encodes CASSFFRYGRRVAKNIQYF. Using reference TRBV7-2 and TRBJ2-4 for the parts outside the CDR3, the full variable domain is GAGVSQSPSNKVTEKGKDVELRCDPISGHTALYWYRQSLGQGLEFLIYFQGNSAPDKSGLPSDRFSAERTGGSVSTLTIQRTQQEDSAVYLCASSFFRYGRRVAKNIQYFGAGTRLSVL.